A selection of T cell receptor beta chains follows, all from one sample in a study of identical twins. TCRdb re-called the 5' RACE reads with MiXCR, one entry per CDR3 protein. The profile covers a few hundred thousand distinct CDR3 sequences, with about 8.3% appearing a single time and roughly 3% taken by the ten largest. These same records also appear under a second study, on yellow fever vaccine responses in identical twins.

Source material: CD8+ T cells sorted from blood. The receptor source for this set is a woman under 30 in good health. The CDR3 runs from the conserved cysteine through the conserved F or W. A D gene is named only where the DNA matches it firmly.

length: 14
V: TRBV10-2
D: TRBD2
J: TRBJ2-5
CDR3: CASSDGLAMGTQYF

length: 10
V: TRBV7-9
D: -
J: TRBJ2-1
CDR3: CASSQSEQFF

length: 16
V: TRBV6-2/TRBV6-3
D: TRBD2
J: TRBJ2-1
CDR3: CASSGLAGGQGDEQFF

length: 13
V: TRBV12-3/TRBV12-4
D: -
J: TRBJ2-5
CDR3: CASKATIQETQYF

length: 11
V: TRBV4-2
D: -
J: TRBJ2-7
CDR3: CASSQDGEQYF

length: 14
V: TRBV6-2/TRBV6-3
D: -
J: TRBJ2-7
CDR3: CASRQTRDSYEQYF

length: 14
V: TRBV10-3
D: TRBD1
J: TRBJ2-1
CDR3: CAISEVDRDDEQFF

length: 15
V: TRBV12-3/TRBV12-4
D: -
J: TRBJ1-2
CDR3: CASSLGLGQGLGYTF

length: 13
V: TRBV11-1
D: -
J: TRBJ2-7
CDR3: CASKDGPPYEQYF

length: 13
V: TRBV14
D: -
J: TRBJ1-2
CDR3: CASSPSTNYGYTF

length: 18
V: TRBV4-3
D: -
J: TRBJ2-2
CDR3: CASSPFRGSNPGNGELFF

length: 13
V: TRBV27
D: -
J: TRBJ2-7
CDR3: CASRTSAGYEQYF

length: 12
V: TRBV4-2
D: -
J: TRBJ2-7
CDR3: CASSQDGREASF

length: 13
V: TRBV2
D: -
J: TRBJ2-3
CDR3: CARSSQGTDTQYF

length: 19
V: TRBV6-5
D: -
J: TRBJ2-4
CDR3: CASSYSSRRGTWAKNIQYF

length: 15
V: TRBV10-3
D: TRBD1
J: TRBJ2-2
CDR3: CAIRNDRVGTGELFF

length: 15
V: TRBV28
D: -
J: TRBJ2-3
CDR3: CASTKGGREADTQYF

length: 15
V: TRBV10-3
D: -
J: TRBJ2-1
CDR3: CAISESPSLVDEQFF

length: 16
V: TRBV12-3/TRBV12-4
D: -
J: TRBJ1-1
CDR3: CASSLAPPGQNTEAFF

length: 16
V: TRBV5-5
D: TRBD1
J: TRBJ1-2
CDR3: CASSGKGQGANYGYTF

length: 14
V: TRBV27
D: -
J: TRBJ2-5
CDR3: CASSWGGRQETQYF

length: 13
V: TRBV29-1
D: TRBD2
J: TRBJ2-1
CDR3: CSVLSGHYNEQFF

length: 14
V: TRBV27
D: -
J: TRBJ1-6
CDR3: CASSFRVRGSPLHF

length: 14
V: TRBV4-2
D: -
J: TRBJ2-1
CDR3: CASSPGNEYNEQFF

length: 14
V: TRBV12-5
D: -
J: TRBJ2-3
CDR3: CASGLWPPGDTQYF

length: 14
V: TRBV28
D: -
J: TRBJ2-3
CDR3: CASSSPLYTDTQYF

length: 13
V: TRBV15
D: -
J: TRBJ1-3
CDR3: CATSRPPGNTIYF

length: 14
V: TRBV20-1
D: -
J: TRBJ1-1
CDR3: CSARDLRTNTEAFF

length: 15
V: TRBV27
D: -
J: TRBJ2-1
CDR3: CASSTVLPNYNEQFF

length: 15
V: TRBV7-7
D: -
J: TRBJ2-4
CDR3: CASSVGQGSVNIQYF

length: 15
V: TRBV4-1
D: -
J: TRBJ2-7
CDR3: CASSQAAGSSYEQYF

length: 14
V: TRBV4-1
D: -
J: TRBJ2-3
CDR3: CASSRSDGTDTQYF

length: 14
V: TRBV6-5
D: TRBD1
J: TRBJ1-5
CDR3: CASSSDRGYQPQHF

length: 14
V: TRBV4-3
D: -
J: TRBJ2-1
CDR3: CASQSYRGIDEQFF

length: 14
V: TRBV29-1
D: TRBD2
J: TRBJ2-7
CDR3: CSVVGTSGPYEQYF

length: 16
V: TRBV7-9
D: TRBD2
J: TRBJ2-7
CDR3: CASSPRTSDASYEQYF

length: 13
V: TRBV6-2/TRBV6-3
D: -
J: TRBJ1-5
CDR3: CASSPVGYQPQHF